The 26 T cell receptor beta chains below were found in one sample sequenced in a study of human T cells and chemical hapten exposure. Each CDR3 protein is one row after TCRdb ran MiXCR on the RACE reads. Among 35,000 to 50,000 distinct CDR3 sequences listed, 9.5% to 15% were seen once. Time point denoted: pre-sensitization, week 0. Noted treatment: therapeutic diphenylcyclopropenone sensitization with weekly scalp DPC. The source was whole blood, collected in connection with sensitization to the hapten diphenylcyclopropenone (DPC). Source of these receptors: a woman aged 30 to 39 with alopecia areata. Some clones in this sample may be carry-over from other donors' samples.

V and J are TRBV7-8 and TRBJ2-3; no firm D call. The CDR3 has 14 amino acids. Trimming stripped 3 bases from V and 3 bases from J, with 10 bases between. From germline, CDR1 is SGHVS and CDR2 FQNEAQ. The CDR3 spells CASSFIQETDTQYF. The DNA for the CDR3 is TGTGCCAGCAGCTTTATCCAGGAGACAGATACGCAGTATTTT.

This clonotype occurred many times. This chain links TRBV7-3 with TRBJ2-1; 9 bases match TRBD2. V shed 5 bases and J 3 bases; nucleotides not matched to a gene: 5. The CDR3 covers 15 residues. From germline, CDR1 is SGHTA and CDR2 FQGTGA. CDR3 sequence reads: CASSPRTSDYNEQFF. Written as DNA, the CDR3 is TGTGCCAGCAGCCCACGGACTAGCGACTACAATGAGCAGTTCTTC.

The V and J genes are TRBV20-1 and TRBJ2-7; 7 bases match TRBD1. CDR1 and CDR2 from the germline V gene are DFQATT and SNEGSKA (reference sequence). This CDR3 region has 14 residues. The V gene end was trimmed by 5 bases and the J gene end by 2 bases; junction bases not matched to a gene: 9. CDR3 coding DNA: TGCAGTGCTCAGGGACAGCGAGTTCCCTACGAGCAGTACTTC. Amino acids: CSAQGQRVPYEQYF.

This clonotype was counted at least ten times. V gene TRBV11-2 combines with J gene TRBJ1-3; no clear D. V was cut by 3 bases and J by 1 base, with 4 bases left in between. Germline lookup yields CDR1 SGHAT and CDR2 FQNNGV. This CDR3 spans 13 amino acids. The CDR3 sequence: CASSLESGNTIYF. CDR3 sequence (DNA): TGTGCCAGCAGCTTGGAATCTGGAAACACCATATATTTT.

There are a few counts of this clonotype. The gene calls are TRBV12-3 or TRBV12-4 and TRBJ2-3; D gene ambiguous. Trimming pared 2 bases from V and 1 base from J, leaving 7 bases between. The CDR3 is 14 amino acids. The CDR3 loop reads CASSLITGTDTQYF. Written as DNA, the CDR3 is TGTGCCAGCAGTTTAATTACGGGCACAGATACGCAGTATTTT.

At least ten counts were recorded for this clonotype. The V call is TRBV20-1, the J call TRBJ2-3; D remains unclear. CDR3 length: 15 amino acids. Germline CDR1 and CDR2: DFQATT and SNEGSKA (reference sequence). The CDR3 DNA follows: TGCAGCGTTGTAACTACACAGTTTTCAGCAGATACGCAGTATTTT. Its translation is CSVVTTQFSADTQYF.

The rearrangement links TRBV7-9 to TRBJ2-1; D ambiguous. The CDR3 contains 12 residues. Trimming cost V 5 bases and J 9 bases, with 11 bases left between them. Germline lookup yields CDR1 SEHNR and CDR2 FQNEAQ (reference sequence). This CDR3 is CASSLQRGEQFF. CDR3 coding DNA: TGTGCCAGCAGCCTACAACGCGGTGAGCAGTTCTTC.

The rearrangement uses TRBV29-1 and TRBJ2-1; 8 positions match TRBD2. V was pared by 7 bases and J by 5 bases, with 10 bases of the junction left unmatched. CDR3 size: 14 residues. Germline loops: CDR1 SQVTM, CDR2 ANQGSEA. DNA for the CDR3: TGCAGCGGACTAGCGTGGGAGAGGGACAATGAGCAGTTCTTC. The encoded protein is CSGLAWERDNEQFF.

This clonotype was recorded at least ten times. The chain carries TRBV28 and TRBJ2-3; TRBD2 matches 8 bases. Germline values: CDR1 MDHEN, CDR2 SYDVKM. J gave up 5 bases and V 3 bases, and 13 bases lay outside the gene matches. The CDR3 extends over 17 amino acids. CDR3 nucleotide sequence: TGTGCCAGCAGTTTGGTGACGCCGGGACTAGGGTTAGATACGCAGTATTTT. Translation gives CASSLVTPGLGLDTQYF. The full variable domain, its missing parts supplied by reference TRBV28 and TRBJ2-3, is DVKVTQSSRYLVKRTGEKVFLECVQDMDHENMFWYRQDPGLGLRLIYFSYDVKMKEKGDIPEGYSVSREKKERFSLILESASTNQTSMYLCASSLVTPGLGLDTQYFGPGTRLTVL.

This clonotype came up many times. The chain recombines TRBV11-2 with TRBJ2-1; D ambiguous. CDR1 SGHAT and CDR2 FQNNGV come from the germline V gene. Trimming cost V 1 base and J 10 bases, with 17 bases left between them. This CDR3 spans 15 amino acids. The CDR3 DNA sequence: TGTGCCAGCAGCTTAGGGGTTAGCTCCTCGGAAGAGCAGTTCTTC. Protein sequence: CASSLGVSSSEEQFF.

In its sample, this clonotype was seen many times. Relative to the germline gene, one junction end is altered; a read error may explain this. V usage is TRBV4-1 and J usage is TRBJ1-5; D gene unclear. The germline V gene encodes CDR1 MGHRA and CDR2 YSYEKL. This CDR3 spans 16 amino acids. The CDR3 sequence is CASSQDGDLGKQPQHF. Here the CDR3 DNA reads TGCGCCAGCAGCCAAGATGGAGACCTTGGCAAACAGCCCCAGCATTTT.

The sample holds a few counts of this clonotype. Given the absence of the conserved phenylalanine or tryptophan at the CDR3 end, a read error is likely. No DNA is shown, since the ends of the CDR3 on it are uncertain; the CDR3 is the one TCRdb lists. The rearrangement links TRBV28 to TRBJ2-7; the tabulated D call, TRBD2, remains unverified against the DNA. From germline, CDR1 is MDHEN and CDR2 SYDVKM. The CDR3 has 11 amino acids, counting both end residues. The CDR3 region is CASSSGLAGTY.

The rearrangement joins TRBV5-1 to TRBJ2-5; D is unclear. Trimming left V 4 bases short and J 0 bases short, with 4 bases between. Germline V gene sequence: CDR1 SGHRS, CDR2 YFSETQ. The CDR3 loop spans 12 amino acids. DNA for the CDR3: TGCGCCAGCAGCCTTGACCAAGAGACCCAGTACTTC. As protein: CASSLDQETQYF.

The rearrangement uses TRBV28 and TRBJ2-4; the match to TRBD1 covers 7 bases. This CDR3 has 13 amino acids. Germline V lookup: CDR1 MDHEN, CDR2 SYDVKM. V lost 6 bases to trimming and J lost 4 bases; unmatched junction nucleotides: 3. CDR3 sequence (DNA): TGTGCCAGCAGGCAGACAGGGAAAAACATTCAGTACTTC. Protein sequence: CASRQTGKNIQYF. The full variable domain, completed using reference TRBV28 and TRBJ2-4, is DVKVTQSSRYLVKRTGEKVFLECVQDMDHENMFWYRQDPGLGLRLIYFSYDVKMKEKGDIPEGYSVSREKKERFSLILESASTNQTSMYLCASRQTGKNIQYFGAGTRLSVL.

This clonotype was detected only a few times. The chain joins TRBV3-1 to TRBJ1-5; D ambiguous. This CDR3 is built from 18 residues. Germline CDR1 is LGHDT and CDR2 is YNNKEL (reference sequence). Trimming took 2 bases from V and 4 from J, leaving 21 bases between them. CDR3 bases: TGTGCCAGCAGCCAATGGGGAGGCGGACGGGTTGGTAATCAGCCCCAGCATTTT. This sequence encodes CASSQWGGGRVGNQPQHF.

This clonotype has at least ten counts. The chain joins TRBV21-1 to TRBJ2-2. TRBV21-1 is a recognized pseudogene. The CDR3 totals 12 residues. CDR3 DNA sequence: TGTGCCAGCAGCATTCGGGCCGGGGAGCTGTTTTTT. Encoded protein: CASSIRAGELFF.

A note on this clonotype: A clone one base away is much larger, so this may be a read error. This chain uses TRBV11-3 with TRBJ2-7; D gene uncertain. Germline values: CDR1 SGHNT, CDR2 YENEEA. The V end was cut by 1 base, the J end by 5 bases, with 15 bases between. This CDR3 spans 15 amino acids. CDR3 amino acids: CASSLGVPAADEQYF. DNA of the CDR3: TGTGCCAGCAGCTTAGGCGTCCCAGCTGCGGACGAGCAGTACTTC. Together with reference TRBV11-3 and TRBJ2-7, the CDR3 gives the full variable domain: EAGVVQSPRYKIIEKKQPVAFWCNPISGHNTLYWYLQNLGQGPELLIRYENEEAVDDSQLPKDRFSAERLKGVDSTLKIQPAELGDSAVYLCASSLGVPAADEQYFGPGTRLTVT.

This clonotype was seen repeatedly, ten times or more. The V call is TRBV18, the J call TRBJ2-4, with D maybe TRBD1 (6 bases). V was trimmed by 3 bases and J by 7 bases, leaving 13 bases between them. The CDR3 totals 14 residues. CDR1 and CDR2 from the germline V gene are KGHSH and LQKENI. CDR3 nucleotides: TGTGCCAGCTCACCCGACAGGTCAGATAACATTCAGTACTTC. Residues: CASSPDRSDNIQYF.

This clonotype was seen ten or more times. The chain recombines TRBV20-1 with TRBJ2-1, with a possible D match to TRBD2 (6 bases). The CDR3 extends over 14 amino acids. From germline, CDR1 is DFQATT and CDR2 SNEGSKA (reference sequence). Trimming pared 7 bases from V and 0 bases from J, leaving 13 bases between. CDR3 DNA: TGCAGTGTCCCCCAGCGGGCCTCCTACAATGAGCAGTTCTTC. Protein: CSVPQRASYNEQFF.

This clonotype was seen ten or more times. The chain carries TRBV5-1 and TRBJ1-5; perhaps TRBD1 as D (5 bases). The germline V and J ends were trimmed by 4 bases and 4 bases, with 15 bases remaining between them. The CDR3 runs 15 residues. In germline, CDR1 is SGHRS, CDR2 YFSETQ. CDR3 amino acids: CASSPSGGGNQPQHF. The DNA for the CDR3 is TGCGCCAGCAGCCCCAGCGGGGGAGGAAATCAGCCCCAGCATTTT.

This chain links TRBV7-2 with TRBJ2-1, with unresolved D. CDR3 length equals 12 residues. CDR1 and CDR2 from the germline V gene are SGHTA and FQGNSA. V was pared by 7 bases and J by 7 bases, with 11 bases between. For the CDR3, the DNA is TGTGCCAGCACCACGAACCGGAATGAGCAGTTCTTC. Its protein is CASTTNRNEQFF.

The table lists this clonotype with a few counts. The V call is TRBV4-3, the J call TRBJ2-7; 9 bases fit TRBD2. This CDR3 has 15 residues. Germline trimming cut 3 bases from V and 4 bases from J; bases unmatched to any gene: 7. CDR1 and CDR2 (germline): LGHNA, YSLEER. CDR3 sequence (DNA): TGCGCCAGCAGCCAGGAAAGCGGGAGGTCGTACGAGCAGTACTTC. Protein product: CASSQESGRSYEQYF.

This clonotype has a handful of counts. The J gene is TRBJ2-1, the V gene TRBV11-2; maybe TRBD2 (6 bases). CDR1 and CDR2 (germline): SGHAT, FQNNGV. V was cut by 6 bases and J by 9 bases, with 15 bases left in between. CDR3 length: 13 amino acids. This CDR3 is CASSDYSGGEQFF. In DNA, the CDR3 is TGTGCCAGCAGTGATTACTCCGGGGGTGAGCAGTTCTTC.

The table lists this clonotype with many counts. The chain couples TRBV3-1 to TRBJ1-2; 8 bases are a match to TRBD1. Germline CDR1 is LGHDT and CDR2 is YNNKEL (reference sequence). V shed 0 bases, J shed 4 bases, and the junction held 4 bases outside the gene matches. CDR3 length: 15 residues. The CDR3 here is CASSQDQGAPYGYTF. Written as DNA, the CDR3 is TGTGCCAGCAGCCAAGATCAGGGGGCCCCCTATGGCTACACCTTC.

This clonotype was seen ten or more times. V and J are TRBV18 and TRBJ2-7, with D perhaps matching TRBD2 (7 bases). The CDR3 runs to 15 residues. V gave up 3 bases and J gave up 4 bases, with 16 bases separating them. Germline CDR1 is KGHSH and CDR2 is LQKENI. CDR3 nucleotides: TGTGCCAGCTCACCCCACCGGGGGGCAGGATACGAGCAGTACTTC. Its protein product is CASSPHRGAGYEQYF.

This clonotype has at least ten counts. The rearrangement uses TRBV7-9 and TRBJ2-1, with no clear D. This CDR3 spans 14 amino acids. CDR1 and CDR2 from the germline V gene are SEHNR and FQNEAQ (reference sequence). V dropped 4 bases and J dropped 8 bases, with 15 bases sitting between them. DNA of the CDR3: TGTGCCAGCAGCTCTAGTACCTTCTGGGATGAGCAGTTCTTC. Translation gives CASSSSTFWDEQFF.